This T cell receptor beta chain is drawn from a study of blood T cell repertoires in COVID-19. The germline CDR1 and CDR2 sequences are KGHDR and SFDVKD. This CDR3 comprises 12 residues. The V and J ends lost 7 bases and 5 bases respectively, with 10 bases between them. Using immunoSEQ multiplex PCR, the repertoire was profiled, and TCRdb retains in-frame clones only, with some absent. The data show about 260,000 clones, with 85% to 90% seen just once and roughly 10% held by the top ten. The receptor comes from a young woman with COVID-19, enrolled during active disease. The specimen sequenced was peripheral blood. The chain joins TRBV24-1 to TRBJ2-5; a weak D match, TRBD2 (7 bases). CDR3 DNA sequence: TGTGCCACCAGGGGAGGGGGGGAGACCCAGTACTTC. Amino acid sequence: CATRGGGETQYF.